This T cell receptor (beta chain) was recovered during a study of post-analysis software for immune sequencing data. This clonotype was counted a single time. Its antigen remains unidentified. Overall study results and limits: Five or six TRBV segments were more frequent in patients than controls; TRBV5-6, TRBV5-1 and TRBV20-1 belonged to this group.

CDR3 length equals 14 residues. Trimming at V came to 4 bases and at J to 3 bases, leaving 4 bases not matched to a gene. Germline CDR1 and CDR2: MNHEY and SVGAGI. Carried by the TCR beta cDNA libraries were unique molecular identifiers. A single record per CDR3 protein comes from TCRdb applying MiXCR to the PCR reads. The table lists about 560,000 distinct CDR3 sequences, 40% to 50% of them singletons. The sequencing sample was made of blood. The chain is built from TRBV6-5 and TRBJ2-5; 8 bases fit TRBD1. The sequence derives from a girl aged 5-17 years with multiple sclerosis. CDR3 sequence reads: CASSSTGAKETQYF. In DNA, the CDR3 is TGTGCCAGCAGTTCGACAGGGGCTAAAGAGACCCAGTACTTC.